Reported below is one T cell receptor beta chain. No antigen is known for it. Nothing much larger sits one base from this clone, and base qualities are not available. This sample was taken from a study of Ad26.COV2.S vaccination and SARS-CoV-2 variants (dated by TCRdb to about 2021). Turning to the overall study: Vaccine-arm donors were drawn from COV1001, a multicentre, randomized, double-blind, placebo-controlled phase I-IIa trial of Ad26.COV2.S in healthy adults. Participants in the trial were split at random into five groups of five each, receiving low-dose or high-dose Ad26.COV2.S once or twice, or else placebo on both occasions. The TCR-sequenced set comprised about 32 samples: 19 Ad26.COV2.S vaccine recipients, 5 placebo recipients and 8 SARS-CoV-2 convalescent individuals. Ad26.COV2.S was administered intramuscularly at 5 x 10^10 or 1 x 10^11 viral particles, either as a single shot or as two shots given 56 days apart. Throughout the experiments and outcome assessment, investigators stayed blinded to trial group allocation. TCRbeta repertoire sequencing served as the tool for gauging how specific and how broad the SARS-CoV-2-reactive T cell receptors were following Ad26.COV2.S vaccination. What the research found in general, with its limitations: Non-spike TCR breadth was comparable between vaccine and placebo recipients, consistent with the vaccine containing only spike. After vaccination, substantial breadth of spike-specific CD8+ and CD4+ T cell responses was reported. Ad26.COV2.S recipients had higher spike-specific TCR breadth than placebo recipients (P = 0.0014). The authors noted that total T cell responses may have been underestimated by the TCR breadth and depth analyses. The study lacked the statistical power to compare responses across vaccine doses or regimens.

The immunoSEQ Assay was the method used to sequence TCRbeta CDR3 regions. After extraction, genomic DNA underwent amplification by bias-controlled multiplex PCR, followed by high-throughput sequencing. In the original analysis: To quantify the absolute abundance of every unique TCRbeta CDR3 region, sequences were collapsed and filtered. T cell fraction was estimated by normalizing TCRbeta template counts to usable DNA, which was measured by amplifying reference genes present in all nucleated cells. Repertoire TCRs were annotated as SARS-CoV-2-specific by exact matching of V gene, CDR3 amino acid sequence and J gene to a known reactive TCR set. The reference SARS-CoV-2 TCR set was derived from MIRA and filtered for enrichment in COVID-19-positive ImmuneCODE repertoires, a step that removed public or cross-reactive TCRs. Using the MIRA antigens, annotated TCRs were further analysed by specific ORF or by position within an ORF. Breadth was defined as annotated unique rearrangements over total unique productive rearrangements; depth was the summed frequency of those rearrangements. Group comparisons of TCR breadth used two-sided Wilcoxon rank-sum tests. Not all clones reach the TCRdb copy of this immuneACCESS table, which keeps in-frame sequences only. Checked studies attribute under half of the gap to unresolved V genes and leave the rest unexplained. From that table come the V and J calls and clone size; the DNA was used to work out D and trimming. The sample includes nearly 400,000 clones, with over 75% observed a single time. The ten biggest clones cover about 2% of the sample.

Reading from cysteine to phenylalanine, the CDR3 counts 15 amino acids. The only DNA kept is the CDR3, 45 bases in frame from the first base. The germline V gene supplies CDR1 SNHLY and CDR2 FYNNEI. V lost 3 bases and J lost 5 bases; the stretch between them is 13 bases long. The treatment or condition label, as the study defines it: over 15 received Ad26.COV2.S at low or high dose, single or two shots; several received placebo; per-sample allocation not given. For vaccine and placebo recipients, repertoires were sequenced using samples collected on day 63 after the first injection. In Cohort 1b, roughly 26 adults aged 18-55 years were enrolled at a single site in Boston, USA, between 29 July and 7 August 2020. Ad26.COV2.S was a replication-incompetent adenovirus type 26 vector expressing a prefusion-stabilized SARS-CoV-2 spike protein from the original Wuhan strain.

The source of this sequence is a person aged 18-65 years who received the Ad26.COV2.S COVID-19 vaccine or a placebo. The rearrangement joined TRBV2 to TRBJ1-4; the D gene is not confidently resolved. Sequencing used peripheral blood, obtained in a trial of Ad26.COV2.S vaccine versus placebo. This receptor carries the CDR3 CASSDLGRQNEKLFF. The nucleotide sequence is TGTGCCAGCAGTGACCTTGGACGGCAAAATGAAAAACTGTTTTTT.